The 4 T cell receptor beta chains below were found in one sample sequenced in a study of blood T cell repertoires in COVID-19. The repertoire was sequenced with immunoSEQ multiplex PCR; TCRdb's copy has only in-frame clones and lacks some. The sample records roughly 40,000 clones, more than 75% being singletons. What was sequenced was peripheral blood. The receptors originated from a man aged 65 to 79 with active or convalescent COVID-19.

This chain uses TRBV6-6 with TRBJ2-5; 8 bases map to TRBD1. Germline loops: CDR1 MNHNY, CDR2 SVGAGI (reference sequence). The CDR3 runs to 13 residues. V lost 5 bases to trimming and J lost 4 bases; unmatched junction nucleotides: 3. The CDR3 nucleotides are TGTGCCAGCAGTCCAGGGGGCATAGAGACCCAGTACTTC. The encoded protein is CASSPGGIETQYF.

A few counts support this clone. The genes are TRBV5-5 and TRBJ1-5, with TRBD1 matching 9 bases. Per the germline V gene, CDR1 is SGHKS and CDR2 is YYEKEE (reference sequence). The length of the CDR3 is 16 residues. V shed 2 bases, J shed 2 bases, and the junction held 5 bases outside the gene matches. The CDR3 sequence: CASSLQGALGNQPQHF. CDR3 DNA sequence: TGTGCCAGCAGCTTACAGGGGGCCCTTGGCAATCAGCCCCAGCATTTT. Looking up the rest from reference TRBV5-5 and TRBJ1-5 gives the full variable domain: DAGVTQSPTHLIKTRGQQVTLRCSPISGHKSVSWYQQVLGQGPQFIFQYYEKEERGRGNFPDRFSARQFPNYSSELNVNALLLGDSALYLCASSLQGALGNQPQHFGDGTRLSIL.

This chain uses TRBV6-5 with TRBJ1-2; 8 nucleotides match TRBD1. This CDR3 spans 14 amino acids. V dropped 2 bases and J dropped 2; count of bases not matched to a gene: 1. Germline V gene lookup returns CDR1 MNHEY and CDR2 SVGAGI. CDR3 DNA: TGTGCCAGCAGTTACAGGACAGGGAACTATGGCTACACCTTC. Translated: CASSYRTGNYGYTF.

This chain connects TRBV29-1 to TRBJ2-3, with 10 bases that match TRBD2. Looked up from germline, CDR1 is SQVTM and CDR2 is ANQGSEA. The CDR3 length is 14 residues. V was pared by 4 bases and J by 4 bases, with 5 bases of the junction left unmatched. As DNA, the CDR3 is TGCAGCGTTGGGGTAGCGGGGGGTGCAGATACGCAGTATTTT. Residues: CSVGVAGGADTQYF.